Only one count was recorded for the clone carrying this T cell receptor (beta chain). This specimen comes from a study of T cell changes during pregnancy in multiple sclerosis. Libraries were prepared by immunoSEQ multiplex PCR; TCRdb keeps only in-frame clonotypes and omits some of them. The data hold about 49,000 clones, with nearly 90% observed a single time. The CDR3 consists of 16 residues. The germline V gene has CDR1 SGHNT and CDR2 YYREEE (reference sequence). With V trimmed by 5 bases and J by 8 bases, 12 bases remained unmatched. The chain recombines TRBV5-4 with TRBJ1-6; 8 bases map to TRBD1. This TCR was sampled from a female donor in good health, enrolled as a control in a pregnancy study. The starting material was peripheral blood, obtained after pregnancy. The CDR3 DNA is TGTGCCAGCAGGGGCATGGGCAGGGGGCAGGATTCACCCCTCCACTTT. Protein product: CASRGMGRGQDSPLHF.